This T cell receptor beta chain stems from a study of T cell responses to AZD1222 COVID-19 vaccine. Study-wide findings and caveats: Donors were mostly white British, more females; clonal diversity possibly underestimated.

In this sample, this clone turned up once. Its specificity is not known. Method: immunoSEQ multiplex PCR; TCRdb's copy keeps in-frame clones and lacks some. The sample has about 120,000 clones; about nine tenths are singletons. The J segment lost 3 bases and the V segment lost 0 bases, leaving 9 bases of the junction unmatched. Germline V gene data show CDR1 as SGHAT and CDR2 as FQNNGV. The CDR3 totals 17 residues. This TCR was sampled from an adult in good health. The chain has TRBV11-2 and TRBJ2-7, with 9 nucleotides matching TRBD2. The specimen was peripheral blood, collected on day 0 of AZD1222 vaccination. The CDR3 DNA follows: TGTGCCAGCAGCTTAGATCTCCCGGGACTAGCAGTCTACGAGCAGTACTTC. This translates into CASSLDLPGLAVYEQYF. The variable domain in full, completed from reference TRBV11-2 and TRBJ2-7, reads EAGVAQSPRYKIIEKRQSVAFWCNPISGHATLYWYQQILGQGPKLLIQFQNNGVVDDSQLPKDRFSAERLKGVDSTLKIQPAKLEDSAVYLCASSLDLPGLAVYEQYFGPGTRLTVT.